A selection of T cell receptor beta chains follows, all from one sample in a study of blood T cell repertoires in COVID-19. The method was immunoSEQ multiplex PCR; TCRdb's version includes in-frame clones alone and lacks a portion of them. This table has 75,000 to 80,000 clones, roughly 88% appearing once. Source material: peripheral blood. The source of these receptors is a human donor in a cohort sampled during active COVID-19. The CDR3 runs from the conserved cysteine through the conserved F or W. The D gene is left open where the match is weak. A clone size is listed for some rows: how often the clone was seen (once, few, many), or a class if it is expanded.

v_call	j_call	clone_size	d_call	cdr3_aa	cdr3_nt
TRBV5-1	TRBJ2-5	NA	TRBD1	CASSRTGLSSETQYF	TGCGCCAGCAGCCGGACAGGGCTCTCGTCAGAGACCCAGTACTTC
TRBV20-1	TRBJ1-1	few	TRBD1	CSATDRGISFF	TGCAGTGCTACCGACAGGGGTATTTCTTTCTTT
TRBV7-6	TRBJ2-5	few	NA	CASSLGLANYVKFRETQYF	TGTGCCAGCAGCCTGGGGCTAGCGAACTACGTGAAATTTAGGGAGACCCAGTACTTC
TRBV6-2/TRBV6-3	TRBJ2-1	NA	TRBD2	CASSYGREGYNEQFF	TGTGCCAGCAGTTACGGCCGGGAGGGGTACAATGAGCAGTTCTTC
TRBV12-3/TRBV12-4	TRBJ1-2	NA	TRBD1	CASSFGQGTGYTF	TGTGCCAGCAGTTTCGGACAGGGTACCGGCTACACCTTC
TRBV27	TRBJ2-1	NA	TRBD2	CASTSGGLDNEQFF	TGTGCCAGTACTAGCGGGGGGCTGGACAATGAGCAGTTCTTC
TRBV11-2	TRBJ1-2	NA	TRBD1	CASSLARTGQGYTF	TGTGCCAGCAGCTTAGCAAGGACAGGGCAAGGCTACACCTTC
TRBV7-2	TRBJ1-2	NA	NA	CASSSRTPYGYTF	TGTGCCAGCAGCTCACGTACACCTTATGGCTACACCTTC
TRBV7-9	TRBJ2-5	NA	TRBD1	CASSSDRDGQETQYF	TGTGCCAGCAGCTCAGACAGGGATGGGCAAGAGACCCAGTACTTC
TRBV6-5	TRBJ2-3	NA	NA	CASSWPSGSDTQYF	TGTGCCAGCAGTTGGCCCTCAGGGTCTGATACGCAGTATTTT
TRBV19	TRBJ2-7	NA	NA	CASSLQRGGKYEQYF	TGTGCCAGTAGTCTCCAGAGGGGGGGAAAGTACGAGCAGTACTTC
TRBV18	TRBJ2-3	NA	TRBD2	CASYTSAITDTQYF	TGTGCCAGCTATACTAGCGCCATCACAGATACGCAGTATTTT
TRBV2	TRBJ2-3	NA	TRBD2	CASSGSGGGTDTQYF	TGTGCCAGCAGTGGAAGCGGGGGGGGCACAGATACGCAGTATTTT
TRBV18	TRBJ1-6	NA	NA	CASSPVENSPLHF	TGTGCCAGCTCACCAGTCGAGAATTCACCCCTCCACTTT
TRBV7-9	TRBJ1-1	NA	TRBD1	CASSSTGGITEAFF	TGTGCCAGCAGCTCTACAGGGGGCATCACTGAAGCTTTCTTT
TRBV7-3	TRBJ2-5	once	NA	CASSSSSPRVTQYF	TGTGCCAGCAGCTCATCCAGTCCTCGGGTGACCCAGTACTTC
TRBV7-3	TRBJ2-5	NA	TRBD1	CASSQQGGRETQYF	TGTGCCAGCAGCCAACAGGGGGGTAGGGAGACCCAGTACTTC